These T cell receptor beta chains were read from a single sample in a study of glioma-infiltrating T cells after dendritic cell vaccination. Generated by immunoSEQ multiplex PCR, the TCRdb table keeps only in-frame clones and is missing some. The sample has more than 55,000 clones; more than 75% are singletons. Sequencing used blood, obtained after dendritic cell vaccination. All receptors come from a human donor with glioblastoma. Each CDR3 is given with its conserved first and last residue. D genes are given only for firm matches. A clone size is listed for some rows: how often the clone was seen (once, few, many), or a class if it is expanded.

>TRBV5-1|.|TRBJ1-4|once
TGCGCCAGCAGCCGAGAGGCGGGGAATGAAAAACTGTTTTTT
CASSREAGNEKLFF
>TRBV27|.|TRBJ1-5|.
TGTGCCAGCAGCCCTGAGGCCGGGAATCAGCCCCAGCATTTT
CASSPEAGNQPQHF
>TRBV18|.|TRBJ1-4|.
TGTGCCAGCTCTCCCAGGGGTCGCCTTAATGAAAAACTGTTTTTT
CASSPRGRLNEKLFF
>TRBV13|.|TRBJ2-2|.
TGTGCCAGCAGCTTAGGCAAGAACACCGGGGAGCTGTTTTTT
CASSLGKNTGELFF
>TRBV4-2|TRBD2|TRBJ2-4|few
TGTGCCAGCAGCCAAGATTGGAGCGGGGGGGCCGCCCTTGCCAAAAACATTCAGTACTTC
CASSQDWSGGAALAKNIQYF
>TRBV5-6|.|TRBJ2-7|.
TGTGCCAGCAGCGTCGCGGACAGTAATTCCGAGCAGTACTTC
CASSVADSNSEQYF
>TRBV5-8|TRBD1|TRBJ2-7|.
TGTGCCAGCAGCTTGGGACAGGGGCTCACCTACGAGCAGTACTTC
CASSLGQGLTYEQYF
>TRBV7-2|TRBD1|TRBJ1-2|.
TGTGCCAGCAGCCCTCCGGGACAGGGGGCTTTGGGCTACACCTTC
CASSPPGQGALGYTF
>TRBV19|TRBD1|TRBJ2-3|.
TGTGCCAGTAGTCTACAGGGGGCGCTTCCTCATACGCAGTATTTT
CASSLQGALPHTQYF
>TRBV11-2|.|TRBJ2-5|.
TGTGCCAGCAGCACTCCGGAGAAGACCCAGTACTTC
CASSTPEKTQYF
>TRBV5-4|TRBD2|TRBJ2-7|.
TGTGCCAGCAGCTCGGTGGCGGGGGGGACGTCAATTTACGAGCAGTACTTC
CASSSVAGGTSIYEQYF
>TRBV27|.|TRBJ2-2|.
TGTGCCAGCAGTTTATCTCAGGGGCGGGTCACCGGGGAGCTGTTTTTT
CASSLSQGRVTGELFF
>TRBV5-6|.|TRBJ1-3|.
TGTGCCAGCAGCTTGGGACAGCTATTCTCTGGAAACACCATATATTTT
CASSLGQLFSGNTIYF
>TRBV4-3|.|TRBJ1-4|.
TGCGCCAGCAGCCAAGACTGGCAGGGGAGTGAAAAACTGTTTTTT
CASSQDWQGSEKLFF
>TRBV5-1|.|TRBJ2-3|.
TGCGCCAGCAGCTTGACGGCAGGGTCCACAGATACGCAGTATTTT
CASSLTAGSTDTQYF
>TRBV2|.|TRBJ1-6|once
TGTGCCAGCAGTCCGATCCGCGCAAATTCCCCCCTCCACTTT
CASSPIRANSPLHF
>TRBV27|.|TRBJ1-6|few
TGTGCCAGCAGAAGCGCGGGGGGGAGTCCCCTCCACTTT
CASRSAGGSPLHF
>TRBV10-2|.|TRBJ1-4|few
TGCGCCAGCGCCTACGAAAAACTGTTTTTT
CASAYEKLFF
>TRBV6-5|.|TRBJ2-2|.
TGTGCCACTCGACAGGAGCCGAACACCGGGGAGCTGTTTTTT
CATRQEPNTGELFF
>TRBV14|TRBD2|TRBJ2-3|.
TGTGCCAGCAGCCTAACGGCGGGGGGAGGAGATACGCAGTATTTT
CASSLTAGGGDTQYF
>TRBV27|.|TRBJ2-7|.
TGTGCCAGCAGTTTATCCCTCGGACTTTACGAGCAGTACTTC
CASSLSLGLYEQYF
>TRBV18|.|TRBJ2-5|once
TGTGCCAGCTCACCACGGACAGCCCAAGAGACCCAGTACTTC
CASSPRTAQETQYF
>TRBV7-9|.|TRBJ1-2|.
TGTGCCAGCAGCCCGACAGGCTCCTATGGCTACACCTTC
CASSPTGSYGYTF
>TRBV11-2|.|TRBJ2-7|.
TGTGCCAGCAGTCAGGGGCAGGCATCCTACGAGCAGTACTTC
CASSQGQASYEQYF
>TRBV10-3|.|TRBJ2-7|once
TGTGCCATCAGTGAGGGACAGTTGGTGTACGAGCAGTACTTC
CAISEGQLVYEQYF
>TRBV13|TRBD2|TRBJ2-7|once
TGTGCCAGCAGCCGCCTCGGTCTAGCGGGGGCCAAAATCAACTACGAGCAGTACTTC
CASSRLGLAGAKINYEQYF
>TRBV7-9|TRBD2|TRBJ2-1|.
TGTGCCAGCAGCTTAGTAACTAGCGGGGGGGCTCCGAATGAGCAGTTCTTC
CASSLVTSGGAPNEQFF
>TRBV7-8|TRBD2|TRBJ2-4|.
TGTGCCAGCAGCTCACAGACTAGCGGGGGCCCCAAAAACATTCAGTACTTC
CASSSQTSGGPKNIQYF